A selection of T cell receptor beta chains follows, all from one sample in a study of technical replicates of blood from several donors. Method: immunoSEQ multiplex PCR; TCRdb's copy keeps in-frame clones and lacks some. The sample holds 100,000 or so clones, 96% seen once. What was sequenced was T cells isolated from PBMCs. All receptors derive from a human donor in good health. CDR3s include the opening cysteine and the closing phenylalanine or tryptophan. The D gene is left open where the match is weak. Clone sizes are given selectively: once, few, many, or a class where the clone is expanded.

>TRBJ2-1|-|TRBV25-1|-
CASSGGPYNEQFF
TGTGCCAGCAGCGGCGGGCCCTACAATGAGCAGTTCTTC
>TRBJ2-7|TRBD2|TRBV6-5|-
CASTLLAGSSYEQYF
TGTGCCAGCACCCTACTAGCGGGAAGCTCCTACGAGCAGTACTTC
>TRBJ2-1|-|TRBV6-5|-
CASSYSSGEGNEQFF
TGTGCCAGCAGTTACAGCTCGGGTGAGGGCAATGAGCAGTTCTTC
>TRBJ1-2|-|TRBV4-1|-
CASSQRVGANYGYTF
TGCGCCAGCAGCCAGAGGGTAGGTGCTAACTATGGCTACACCTTC
>TRBJ1-3|-|TRBV6-1|few
CASSERFSGNTIYF
TGTGCCAGCAGTGAACGGTTTTCTGGAAACACCATATATTTT
>TRBJ2-7|-|TRBV6-1|-
CASSDRAGLTYEQYF
TGTGCCAGCAGTGATAGGGCGGGTTTGACCTACGAGCAGTACTTC
>TRBJ1-2|-|TRBV7-9|once
CASSLAPDSNYGYTF
TGTGCCAGCAGCTTAGCCCCGGACAGTAACTATGGCTACACCTTC
>TRBJ2-3|-|TRBV7-6|-
CASSLYGTDTQYF
TGTGCCAGCAGCTTATATGGCACAGATACGCAGTATTTT
>TRBJ2-5|TRBD2|TRBV29-1|-
CSVAGTSGRGGQETQYF
TGCAGCGTTGCGGGGACTAGCGGGAGAGGGGGCCAAGAGACCCAGTACTTC
>TRBJ2-7|TRBD1|TRBV10-2|-
CASRQGAVYEQYF
TGCGCCAGCAGACAGGGGGCTGTCTACGAGCAGTACTTC
>TRBJ1-1|-|TRBV18|-
CASSGPGLSNTEAFF
TGTGCCAGCTCAGGGCCGGGACTATCGAACACTGAAGCTTTCTTT
>TRBJ2-1|TRBD2|TRBV4-1|-
CASSEVGDYLYNEQFF
TGCGCCAGCAGCGAGGTTGGGGACTACCTATACAATGAGCAGTTCTTC
>TRBJ2-7|TRBD1|TRBV10-3|-
CATHENRDRGYEQYF
TGTGCCACACATGAAAACCGGGACAGGGGCTACGAGCAGTACTTC
>TRBJ1-1|-|TRBV5-1|-
CASSLGTGEAFF
TGCGCCAGCAGCTTGGGAACAGGCGAAGCTTTCTTT
>TRBJ2-2|-|TRBV5-6|-
CASSFATTSTGELFF
TGTGCCAGCAGCTTCGCTACGACTTCGACCGGGGAGCTGTTTTTT
>TRBJ2-5|-|TRBV28|-
CASKSAPVETQYF
TGTGCCAGCAAATCCGCCCCAGTAGAGACCCAGTACTTC
>TRBJ2-1|TRBD1|TRBV6-6|-
CASSPTGGNEQFF
TGTGCCAGCAGTCCAACAGGGGGCAATGAGCAGTTCTTC
>TRBJ2-3|TRBD1|TRBV7-9|-
CASSSKGQTADTQYF
TGTGCCAGCAGCTCAAAGGGACAGACGGCAGATACGCAGTATTTT
>TRBJ2-6|TRBD2|TRBV4-1|-
CASSQDPLLAGVSSGANVLTF
TGCGCCAGCAGCCAAGATCCGCTACTGGCGGGAGTGAGCTCTGGGGCCAACGTCCTGACTTTC
>TRBJ1-6|-|TRBV6-4|-
CASSFQGKDNSPLHF
TGTGCCAGCAGTTTCCAGGGAAAGGATAATTCACCCCTCCACTTT
>TRBJ2-2|-|TRBV5-1|-
CASSLAGQDTGELFF
TGCGCCAGCAGCTTGGCAGGGCAGGACACCGGGGAGCTGTTTTTT
>TRBJ2-7|TRBD2|TRBV2|-
CASRRTSGRLVSSYEQYF
TGTGCCAGCAGAAGAACTAGCGGGAGGCTAGTGAGCTCCTACGAGCAGTACTTC
>TRBJ1-5|-|TRBV15|-
CATSRDLTENQPQHF
TGTGCCACCAGCAGAGATTTAACAGAGAATCAGCCCCAGCATTTT
>TRBJ1-5|-|TRBV2|once
CASRHNHGLEHF
TGTGCCAGCAGACACAACCATGGTTTGGAGCATTTT
>TRBJ2-7|-|TRBV28|-
CASSTISGSYEQYF
TGTGCCAGCAGCACTATTAGCGGCTCCTACGAGCAGTACTTC
>TRBJ2-7|TRBD2|TRBV9|-
CASSAGLAGYEQYF
TGTGCCAGCAGCGCGGGACTAGCGGGATACGAGCAGTACTTC
>TRBJ2-7|-|TRBV7-9|-
CASSLLGDEQYF
TGTGCCAGCAGCTTATTGGGAGACGAGCAGTACTTC